This TCR beta chain is from a study of tumor T cells in aggressive B-cell lymphoma. The protocol was immunoSEQ multiplex PCR, while the TCRdb copy is restricted to in-frame clones and leaves out a portion. The sample has approximately 7,300 clones, around 83% seen once. This clone was detected only a few times. Germline V CDR1 and CDR2: SGHTA, FQGTGA. The CDR3 length is 18 residues. V dropped 0 bases and J dropped 5 bases, with 20 bases sitting between them. This sequence was found in an adult with diffuse large B cell lymphoma. The chain employs TRBV7-3 and TRBJ2-1, with D maybe TRBD1 (6 bases). The sequenced sample consisted of tumor tissue. CDR3 nucleotides: TGTGCCAGCAGCTTAACCCTTTTCGGGGACATCGACAACAATGAGCAGTTCTTC. Amino acid sequence: CASSLTLFGDIDNNEQFF.